The rows below give T cell receptor beta chains drawn from one sample of a study of human T cells and chemical hapten exposure. TCRdb reprocessed the RACE reads via MiXCR and lists one record per CDR3 protein. The sample lists approximately 85,000 distinct CDR3 sequences, more than 8.5% seen once, with over 2% in the top ten. Here the sequenced sample was whole blood, taken in connection with sensitization to the hapten diphenylcyclopropenone (DPC). The receptors derive from a woman in her 30s with alopecia areata. Some clones in this sample may be carry-over from other donors' samples. The CDR3 runs from the conserved cysteine through the conserved F or W. D genes are given only for firm matches. For some rows the clone size is stated as once, few or many, or as a class when expanded; others skip it.

d_call | j_call | v_call | clone_size | cdr3_nt | cdr3_aa
NA | TRBJ1-1 | TRBV11-3 | few | TGTGCCAGCAGCCACACGGGGGAGTTCACTGAAGCTTTCTTT | CASSHTGEFTEAFF
NA | TRBJ2-6 | TRBV5-4 | many | TGTGCCAGCAGCTTCTACTTACAGACTGGGGCCAACGTCCTGACTTTC | CASSFYLQTGANVLTF
NA | TRBJ1-1 | TRBV3-1 | few | TGTGCCAGCAGCCAAAGGGCGGCCAACACTGAAGCTTTCTTT | CASSQRAANTEAFF
TRBD2 | TRBJ2-3 | TRBV9 | few | TGTGCCAGCAGCGTAGCAGCGGGAGGGGTGACAGATACGCAGTATTTT | CASSVAAGGVTDTQYF
TRBD1 | TRBJ2-2 | TRBV12-3/TRBV12-4 | few | TGTGCCAGCAGAGCTGGGACAGGGGAGACCGGGGAGCTGTTTTTT | CASRAGTGETGELFF
NA | TRBJ1-1 | TRBV9 | many | TGTGCCAGCAGCGTTGGCCCGACAGATGAAGCTTTCTTT | CASSVGPTDEAFF
NA | TRBJ1-1 | TRBV6-2/TRBV6-3 | NA | TGTGCCAGCAGTTACTCGTTGGGTACTGAAGCTTTCTTT | CASSYSLGTEAFF
NA | TRBJ2-5 | TRBV12-3/TRBV12-4 | many | TGTGCCAGCCGTAGATCGGGGACCCAGTACTTC | CASRRSGTQYF
NA | TRBJ1-5 | TRBV6-5 | NA | TGTGCCAGCAGTGACAGGATAGGCAATCAGCCCCAGCATTTT | CASSDRIGNQPQHF
NA | TRBJ1-1 | TRBV28 | many | TGTGCCAGCAGGCGAACGGGGGGCCTAAGCACTGAAGCTTTCTTT | CASRRTGGLSTEAFF
NA | TRBJ1-5 | TRBV27 | many | TGTGCCAGCAGTTTGGCAGGACCAGGCAATCAGCCCCAGCATTTT | CASSLAGPGNQPQHF
NA | TRBJ1-2 | TRBV5-1 | many | TGCGCCAGCAGCGCGGAAGCGAACTATGGCTACACCTTC | CASSAEANYGYTF
TRBD1 | TRBJ2-7 | TRBV19 | NA | TGTGCCAGTAGTATATCCCCGAGGGGACAGTACGAGCAGTACTTC | CASSISPRGQYEQYF
NA | TRBJ2-7 | TRBV18 | many | TGTGCCAGCTCACCCGGGACAGATTCCCCGGGGGCGTACTTC | CASSPGTDSPGAYF
NA | TRBJ1-4 | TRBV7-9 | many | TGTGCCAGCAGCTTGGAGTCGGGTGGCCCCGGAAAACTGTTTTTT | CASSLESGGPGKLFF
NA | TRBJ2-7 | TRBV6-1 | many | TGTGCCAGCAGGACAGGCCTAGACTACGAGCAGTACTTC | CASRTGLDYEQYF
NA | TRBJ2-5 | TRBV5-5 | many | TGTGCCAGCAGCATAGCTCAAGAGACCCAGTACTTC | CASSIAQETQYF
NA | TRBJ1-6 | TRBV27 | few | TGTGCCAGCAGTTTTCAGCCATATAATTCACCCCTCCACTTT | CASSFQPYNSPLHF
NA | TRBJ1-5 | TRBV30 | many | TGTGCCTGGAGTGAGCTGGGGGCAAGGCAGCCCCAGCATTTT | CAWSELGARQPQHF
NA | TRBJ2-6 | TRBV20-1 | many | TGCAGTGCTAGAGCCAGGGGTACTGGGGCCAACGTCCTGACTTTC | CSARARGTGANVLTF
NA | TRBJ1-1 | TRBV10-3 | NA | TGTGCCATCAGTGGAAGGGCAGGCATGAACACTGAAGCTTTCTTT | CAISGRAGMNTEAFF
NA | TRBJ2-1 | TRBV5-1 | NA | TGCGCCAGCAGCTTGGCGGGGACGGCGGGACTTCCTGAGCAGTTCTTC | CASSLAGTAGLPEQFF
TRBD2 | TRBJ2-1 | TRBV20-1 | NA | TGCAGTGCTAGAGGCCAGCTAGCGGGGGAATTGGGTGAGCAGTTCTTC | CSARGQLAGELGEQFF
NA | TRBJ1-4 | TRBV9 | few | TGTGCCAGCAGCGTAGGGACAGAGATTGGGGAACTGTTTTTT | CASSVGTEIGELFF
NA | TRBJ2-7 | TRBV10-3 | many | TGTGCCATCAGTGAGTCGAGGTGGGCCCCCTACGAGCAGTACTTC | CAISESRWAPYEQYF
NA | TRBJ1-4 | TRBV3-1 | few | TGTGCCAGCAGCCCGGACGGATTTAATGAAAAACTGTTTTTT | CASSPDGFNEKLFF
NA | TRBJ2-4 | TRBV3-1 | NA | TGTGCCAGCAGTTTCTCCCCACAGATAAACATTCAGTACTTC | CASSFSPQINIQYF
NA | TRBJ2-2 | TRBV29-1 | few | TGCAGCGGGGGAACAACCGGGGAGCTGTTTTTT | CSGGTTGELFF
NA | TRBJ1-1 | TRBV12-2 | many | TGTGCAAGTCGCTTAGCGACTACAGGGGTGAACACTGAAGCTTTCTTT | CASRLATTGVNTEAFF
NA | TRBJ1-1 | TRBV29-1 | few | TGCAGCGTTCTATTGAACACTGAAGCTTTCTTT | CSVLLNTEAFF
TRBD2 | TRBJ2-7 | TRBV19 | many | TGTGCCAGCCAGTCCTCCCCCGGGGCCCTTAGCGGGGGCCTCTACGAGCAGTACTTC | CASQSSPGALSGGLYEQYF
NA | TRBJ1-1 | TRBV12-3/TRBV12-4 | once | TGTGCCAGCACCAGGGTGAGGTTTTTGGGGACTGAAGCTTTCTTT | CASTRVRFLGTEAFF
TRBD1 | TRBJ1-5 | TRBV12-3/TRBV12-4 | few | TGTGCCAGCAGTGCACACAGGGGGTCTGGCAATCAGCCCCAGCATTTT | CASSAHRGSGNQPQHF
TRBD2 | TRBJ2-1 | TRBV7-3 | NA | TGTGCCAGCAGCTTAAGCGGGGGACTAGCGGGAGACGAGCAGTTCTTC | CASSLSGGLAGDEQFF
NA | TRBJ2-2 | TRBV24-1 | many | TGTGCCACCAGTGGGCCCGCGAACACCGGGGAGCTGTTTTTT | CATSGPANTGELFF
NA | TRBJ2-3 | TRBV20-1 | many | TGCAGTGCTAGAGGGACCCTCACAGATACGCAGTATTTT | CSARGTLTDTQYF
NA | TRBJ2-3 | TRBV29-1 | NA | TGCAGCGTTGCGGGACCACTTACCAATACGCAGTATTTT | CSVAGPLTNTQYF
TRBD1 | TRBJ2-5 | TRBV19 | many | TGTGCCAGTAGTCCCCGACAGGGGGCCCAAGAGACCCAGTACTTC | CASSPRQGAQETQYF
NA | TRBJ1-6 | TRBV11-2 | few | TGTGCCAGCAGCTTAGATGAACGGAACTATTCACCCCTCCACTTT | CASSLDERNYSPLHF
NA | TRBJ1-5 | TRBV19 | many | TGTGCCAGCCGAGCCTCAAGCGGTCAGCCCCAGCATTTT | CASRASSGQPQHF
TRBD1 | TRBJ1-2 | TRBV14 | NA | TGTGCCAGCAGCCTAACGGGACAGGGGGCTTTGGACTACACCTTC | CASSLTGQGALDYTF
NA | TRBJ2-2 | TRBV24-1 | few | TGTGCCACCAGTGATTTAGGGCGGGAGAACACCGGGGAGCTGTTTTTT | CATSDLGRENTGELFF
NA | TRBJ2-7 | TRBV28 | few | TGTGCCAGCAGCAGCGGACAGTCTTACTACGAGCAGTACTTC | CASSSGQSYYEQYF
TRBD2 | TRBJ2-1 | TRBV5-1 | NA | TGCGCCAGCAGCTTGGCCGGGACTATCGGTGAGCAGTTCTTC | CASSLAGTIGEQFF
NA | TRBJ2-4 | TRBV7-6 | many | TGTGCCAGCAGTGCCACATACCCAGGGACCCTAGCCAAAAACATTCAGTACTTC | CASSATYPGTLAKNIQYF
NA | TRBJ1-5 | TRBV10-3 | many | TGTGCCATCAGTGACTACGGGGTGAATCAGCCCCAGCATTTT | CAISDYGVNQPQHF
TRBD1 | TRBJ1-5 | TRBV7-8 | few | TGTGCCAGCAGCTTAACGGGACAGGGGGCAGACAATCAGCCCCAGCATTTT | CASSLTGQGADNQPQHF
NA | TRBJ2-7 | TRBV25-1 | NA | TGTGCCAGCGGTCCCACCCCGTTGGGCTCCTACGAGCAGTACTTC | CASGPTPLGSYEQYF
NA | TRBJ1-1 | TRBV7-8 | many | TGTGCCAGCAGCTCTTCAACAGCGAACACTGAAGCTTTCTTT | CASSSSTANTEAFF
NA | TRBJ2-2 | TRBV21-1 | NA | TGTGCCAGCAGCAAAGCCCAGATGGGCGGCAACACCGGGGAGCTGTTTTTT | CASSKAQMGGNTGELFF
NA | TRBJ1-5 | TRBV28 | many | TGTGCCAGCAGTTTGGGCACAGGGCTCAATCAGCCCCAGCATTTT | CASSLGTGLNQPQHF
NA | TRBJ2-5 | TRBV15 | few | TGTGCCACCAAACCCGCCCTCCAAGAGACCCAGTACTTC | CATKPALQETQYF